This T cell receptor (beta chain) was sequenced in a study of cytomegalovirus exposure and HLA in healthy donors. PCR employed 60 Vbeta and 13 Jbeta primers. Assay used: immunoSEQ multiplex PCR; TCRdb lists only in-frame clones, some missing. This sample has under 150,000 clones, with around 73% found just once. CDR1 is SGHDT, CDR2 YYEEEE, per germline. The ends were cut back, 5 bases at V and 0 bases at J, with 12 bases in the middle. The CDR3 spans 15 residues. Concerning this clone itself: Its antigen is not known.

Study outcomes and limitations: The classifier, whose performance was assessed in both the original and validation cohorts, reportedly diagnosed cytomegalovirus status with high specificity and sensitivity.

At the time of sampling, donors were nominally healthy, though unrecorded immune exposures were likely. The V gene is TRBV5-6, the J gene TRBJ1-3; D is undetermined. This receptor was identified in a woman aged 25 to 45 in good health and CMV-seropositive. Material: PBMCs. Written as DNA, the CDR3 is TGTGCCAGCAGGGAGCGGGGAGCCTCTGGAAACACCATATATTTT. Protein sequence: CASRERGASGNTIYF.